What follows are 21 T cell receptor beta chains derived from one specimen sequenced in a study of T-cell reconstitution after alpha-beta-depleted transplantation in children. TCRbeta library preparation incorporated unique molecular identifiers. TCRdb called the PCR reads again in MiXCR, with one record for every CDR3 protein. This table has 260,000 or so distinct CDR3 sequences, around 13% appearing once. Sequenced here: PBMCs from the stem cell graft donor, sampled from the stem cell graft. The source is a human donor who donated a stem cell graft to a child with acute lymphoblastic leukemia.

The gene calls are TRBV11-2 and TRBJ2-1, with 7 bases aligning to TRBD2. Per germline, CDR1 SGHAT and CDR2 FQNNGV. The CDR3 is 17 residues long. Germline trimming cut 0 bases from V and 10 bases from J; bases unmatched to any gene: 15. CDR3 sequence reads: CASSLDPPGGTGREQFF. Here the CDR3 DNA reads TGTGCCAGCAGCTTAGATCCACCGGGAGGAACGGGGAGGGAGCAGTTCTTC. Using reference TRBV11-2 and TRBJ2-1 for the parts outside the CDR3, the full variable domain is EAGVAQSPRYKIIEKRQSVAFWCNPISGHATLYWYQQILGQGPKLLIQFQNNGVVDDSQLPKDRFSAERLKGVDSTLKIQPAKLEDSAVYLCASSLDPPGGTGREQFFGPGTRLTVL.

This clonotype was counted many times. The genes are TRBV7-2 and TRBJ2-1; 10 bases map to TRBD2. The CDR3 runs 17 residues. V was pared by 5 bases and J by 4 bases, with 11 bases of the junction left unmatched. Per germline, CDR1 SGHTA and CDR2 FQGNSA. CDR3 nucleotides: TGTGCCAGCAGCCTCTGGTCGTGGACTAGCGGTTACAATGAGCAGTTCTTC. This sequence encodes CASSLWSWTSGYNEQFF.

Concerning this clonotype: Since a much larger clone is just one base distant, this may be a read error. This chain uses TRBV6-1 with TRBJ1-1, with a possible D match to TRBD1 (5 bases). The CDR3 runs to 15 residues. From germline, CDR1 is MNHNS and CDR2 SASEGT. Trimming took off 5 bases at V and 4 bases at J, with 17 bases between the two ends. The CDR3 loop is CASSTHRDFSTEAFF. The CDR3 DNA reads TGTGCCAGCAGTACCCACCGGGACTTCAGCACTGAAGCTTTCTTT.

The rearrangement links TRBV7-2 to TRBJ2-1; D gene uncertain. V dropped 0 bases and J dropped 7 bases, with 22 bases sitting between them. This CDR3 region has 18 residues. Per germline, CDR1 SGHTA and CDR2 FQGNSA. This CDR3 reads CASSLAGRLVLRFNEQFF. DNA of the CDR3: TGTGCCAGCAGCTTAGCAGGAAGGCTAGTCCTGCGGTTTAATGAGCAGTTCTTC.

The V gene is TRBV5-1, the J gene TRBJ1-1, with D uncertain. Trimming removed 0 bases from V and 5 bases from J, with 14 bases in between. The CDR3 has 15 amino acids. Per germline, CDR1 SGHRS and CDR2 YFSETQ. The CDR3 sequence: CASSLGVGMRTEAFF. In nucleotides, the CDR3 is TGCGCCAGCAGCTTGGGTGTAGGGATGAGGACTGAAGCTTTCTTT.

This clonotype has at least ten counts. The CDR3 DNA is TGTGCCAGCAGCTTAACAGAGTCGGGAGGGACCTACAATGAGCAGTTCTTC. Encoded protein: CASSLTESGGTYNEQFF. The chain carries TRBV7-8 and TRBJ2-1, with 8 bases that match TRBD2. The CDR3 covers 17 residues. The germline CDR1 and CDR2 sequences are SGHVS and FQNEAQ. The V and J ends lost 2 bases and 2 bases, in that order; junction bases with no gene match: 8.

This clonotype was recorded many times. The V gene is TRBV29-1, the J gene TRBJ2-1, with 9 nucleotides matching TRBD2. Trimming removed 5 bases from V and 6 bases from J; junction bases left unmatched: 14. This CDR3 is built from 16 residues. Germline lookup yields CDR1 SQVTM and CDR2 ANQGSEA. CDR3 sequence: CSVPFQGGLALNEQFF. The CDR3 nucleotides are TGCAGCGTTCCCTTTCAGGGGGGACTAGCACTCAATGAGCAGTTCTTC.

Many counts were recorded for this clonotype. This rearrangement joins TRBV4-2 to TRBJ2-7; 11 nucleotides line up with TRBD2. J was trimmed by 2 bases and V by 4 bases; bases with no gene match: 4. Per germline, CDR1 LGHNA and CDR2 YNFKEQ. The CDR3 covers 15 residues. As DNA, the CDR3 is TGTGCCAGCAGCCGGGGGACTAGCGGTCCCTACGAGCAGTACTTC. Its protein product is CASSRGTSGPYEQYF.

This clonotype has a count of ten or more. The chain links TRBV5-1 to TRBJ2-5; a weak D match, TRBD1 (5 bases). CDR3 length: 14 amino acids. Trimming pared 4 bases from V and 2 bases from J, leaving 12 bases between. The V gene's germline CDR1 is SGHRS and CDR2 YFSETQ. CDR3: CASSQGAGQETQYF. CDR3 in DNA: TGCGCCAGCAGCCAAGGAGCAGGGCAAGAGACCCAGTACTTC.

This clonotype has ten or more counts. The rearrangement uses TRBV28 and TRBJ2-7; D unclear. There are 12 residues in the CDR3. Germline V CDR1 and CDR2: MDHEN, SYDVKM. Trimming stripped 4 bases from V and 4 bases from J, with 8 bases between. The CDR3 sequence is CASSSGLYEQYF. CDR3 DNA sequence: TGTGCCAGCAGTTCGGGCCTTTACGAGCAGTACTTC.

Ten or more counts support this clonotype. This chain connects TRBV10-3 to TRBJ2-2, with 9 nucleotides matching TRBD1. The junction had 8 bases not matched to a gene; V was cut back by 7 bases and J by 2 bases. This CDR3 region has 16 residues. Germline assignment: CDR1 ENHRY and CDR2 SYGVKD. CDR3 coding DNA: TGTGCCATCACTCCAGGACAGGGGAGTAACACCGGGGAGCTGTTTTTT. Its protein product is CAITPGQGSNTGELFF.

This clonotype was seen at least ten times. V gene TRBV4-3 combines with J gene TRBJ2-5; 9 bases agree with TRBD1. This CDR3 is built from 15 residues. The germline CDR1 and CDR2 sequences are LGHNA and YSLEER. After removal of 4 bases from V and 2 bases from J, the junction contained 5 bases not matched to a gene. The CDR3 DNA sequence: TGCGCCAGCAGCCCTCGGGACAGGGCTCAAGAGACCCAGTACTTC. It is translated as CASSPRDRAQETQYF.

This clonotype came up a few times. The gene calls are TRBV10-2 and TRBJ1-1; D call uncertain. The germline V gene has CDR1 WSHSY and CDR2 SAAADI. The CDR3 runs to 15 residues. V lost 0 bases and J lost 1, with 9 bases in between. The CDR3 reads CASSESSVANTEAFF. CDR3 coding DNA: TGCGCCAGCAGTGAGTCATCCGTGGCGAACACTGAAGCTTTCTTT.

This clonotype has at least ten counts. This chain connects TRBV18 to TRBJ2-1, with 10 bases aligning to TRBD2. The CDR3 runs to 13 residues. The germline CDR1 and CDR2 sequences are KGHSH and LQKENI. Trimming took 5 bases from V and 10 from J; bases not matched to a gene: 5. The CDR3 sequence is CASSNLAGEEQFF. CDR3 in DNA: TGTGCCAGCTCAAACCTAGCGGGGGAAGAGCAGTTCTTC.

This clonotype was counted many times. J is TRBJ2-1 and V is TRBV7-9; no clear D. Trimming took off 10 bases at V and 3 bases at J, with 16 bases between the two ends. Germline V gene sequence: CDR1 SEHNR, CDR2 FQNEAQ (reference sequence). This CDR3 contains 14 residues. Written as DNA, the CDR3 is TGTGCCACCTCCCCCCCAGAGGACTACAATGAGCAGTTCTTC. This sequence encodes CATSPPEDYNEQFF.

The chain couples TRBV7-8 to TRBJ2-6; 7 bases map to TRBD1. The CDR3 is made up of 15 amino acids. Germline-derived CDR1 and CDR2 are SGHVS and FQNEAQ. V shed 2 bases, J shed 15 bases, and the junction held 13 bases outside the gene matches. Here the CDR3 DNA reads TGTGCCAGCAGCTTAAGACAGGGACCAAGCGAGGGCCTGACTTTC. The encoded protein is CASSLRQGPSEGLTF.

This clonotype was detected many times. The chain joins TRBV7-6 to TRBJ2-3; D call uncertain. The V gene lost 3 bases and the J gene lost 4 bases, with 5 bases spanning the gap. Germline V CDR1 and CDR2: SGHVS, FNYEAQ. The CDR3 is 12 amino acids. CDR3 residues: CASSFMADTQYF. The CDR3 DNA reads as TGTGCCAGCAGCTTTATGGCAGATACGCAGTATTTT.

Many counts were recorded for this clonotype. The CDR3 region has the DNA TGTGCCAGCAGACCAGGACAGGGGAGCAATCAGCCCCAGCATTTT. It encodes CASRPGQGSNQPQHF. The V call is TRBV12-3 or TRBV12-4, the J call TRBJ1-5, with 9 nucleotides matching TRBD1. Trimming at V came to 6 bases and at J to 1 base, leaving 4 bases not matched to a gene. This CDR3 region has 15 residues.

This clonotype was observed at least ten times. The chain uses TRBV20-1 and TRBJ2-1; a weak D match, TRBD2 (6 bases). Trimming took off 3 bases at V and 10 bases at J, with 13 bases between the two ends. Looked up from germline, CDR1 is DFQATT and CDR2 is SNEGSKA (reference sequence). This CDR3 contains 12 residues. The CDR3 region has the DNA TGCAGTGCTAGTACTAGCAGAAGGGAGCAGTTCTTC. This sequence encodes CSASTSRREQFF.

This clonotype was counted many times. DNA for the CDR3: TGCGCCAGCAGCTTGGATGGGGATGTCCCCTATGGCTACACCTTC. Its translation is CASSLDGDVPYGYTF. The V call is TRBV5-1, the J call TRBJ1-2; D is uncertain. CDR3 length equals 15 residues. Trimming removed 0 bases at V and 4 bases at J, with 13 bases between. Germline V CDR1 and CDR2: SGHRS, YFSETQ.

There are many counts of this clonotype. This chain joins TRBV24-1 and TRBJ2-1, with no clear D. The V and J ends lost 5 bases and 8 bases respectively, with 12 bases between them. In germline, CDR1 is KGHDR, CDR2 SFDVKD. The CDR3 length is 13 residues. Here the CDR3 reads CATSGPRAHEQFF. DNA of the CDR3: TGTGCCACCAGTGGTCCCCGGGCCCATGAGCAGTTCTTC.